Presented here are 12 T cell receptor beta chains from one specimen sequenced in a study of human T cells and chemical hapten exposure. MiXCR, applied by TCRdb to the RACE reads, yields one record per CDR3 protein. The sample lists some 340,000 distinct CDR3 sequences; approximately 6.9% were seen once. Time point specified: patch test 1, 2 weeks after DPC sensitization. The treatment was: therapeutic diphenylcyclopropenone sensitization with weekly scalp DPC. The material was whole blood, obtained in connection with sensitization to the hapten diphenylcyclopropenone (DPC). These TCRs come from a young woman with alopecia areata. Some clones in this sample may be carry-over from other donors' samples.

In its sample, this clonotype was seen a few times. The chain links TRBV7-2 to TRBJ2-3; 12 nucleotides line up with TRBD2. The CDR3 contains 15 residues. Germline V gives CDR1 SGHTA, CDR2 FQGNSA. The J segment lost 6 bases and the V segment lost 6 bases, leaving 7 bases of the junction unmatched. The CDR3 DNA is TGTGCCAGCAGACGGACTAGCGGGGCGGCGGATACGCAGTATTTT. This translates into CASRRTSGAADTQYF.

This clonotype showed up just a few times. This rearrangement joins TRBV27 to TRBJ1-2; no firm D call. CDR1 and CDR2 from the germline V gene are MNHEY and SMNVEV (reference sequence). The CDR3 is 14 amino acids. V lost 4 bases to trimming and J lost 5 bases, with 14 bases between them. This chain's CDR3 is CASSSLQGQYGYTF. DNA of the CDR3: TGTGCCAGCAGTTCCCTCCAAGGGCAATATGGCTACACCTTC.

J is TRBJ2-7 and V is TRBV10-3; TRBD1 aligns across 9 bases. CDR3 length: 17 amino acids. The V and J ends lost 5 bases and 4 bases, in that order; junction bases with no gene match: 15. The germline CDR1 and CDR2 sequences are ENHRY and SYGVKD. In DNA form, the CDR3 reads TGTGCCATCAGTTCAACTTCCTCGGGACAGGGTAGATACGAGCAGTACTTC. Translating gives CAISSTSSGQGRYEQYF.

This clonotype was found a few times. V and J are TRBV6-5 and TRBJ1-3; perhaps TRBD1 as D (5 bases). Per germline, CDR1 MNHEY and CDR2 SVGAGI. Between the trimmed V and J ends, which lost 3 bases and 0 bases, there was a span of 12 bases. The CDR3 consists of 16 residues. The CDR3 is CASSYQQGLSGNTIYF. In DNA, the CDR3 is TGTGCCAGCAGTTATCAGCAGGGCCTCTCTGGAAACACCATATATTTT.

At least ten counts were recorded for this clonotype. The chain has TRBV6-2 or TRBV6-3 and TRBJ1-1; 10 nucleotides match TRBD1. CDR1 MNHEY and CDR2 SVGEGT come from the germline V gene. The CDR3 is made up of 15 amino acids. The trim removed 11 bases at V and 5 bases at J, leaving 14 bases unmatched. CDR3 in DNA: TGTGCCTGCTTAAGATCGGGACAGGGGTTGACTGAAGCTTTCTTT. Translated, it gives CACLRSGQGLTEAFF.

A few counts support this clonotype. The rearrangement joins TRBV7-9 to TRBJ2-1; 8 bases line up with TRBD1. The CDR3 is 16 amino acids. Per germline, CDR1 SEHNR and CDR2 FQNEAQ (reference sequence). V lost 6 bases to trimming and J lost 0 bases; unmatched junction nucleotides: 7. In nucleotides, the CDR3 is TGTGCCAGCAGAAAAGGACAGGGTCGCTCCTACAATGAGCAGTTCTTC. Translation gives CASRKGQGRSYNEQFF. Full variable domain (remainder filled in from reference TRBV7-9 and TRBJ2-1): DTGVSQNPRHKITKRGQNVTFRCDPISEHNRLYWYRQTLGQGPEFLTYFQNEAQLEKSRLLSDRFSAERPKGSFSTLEIQRTEQGDSAMYLCASRKGQGRSYNEQFFGPGTRLTVL.

This clonotype has more than one count but fewer than ten. This chain links TRBV7-2 with TRBJ1-5, with D unclear. The V gene lost 1 base and the J gene lost 9 bases, with 10 bases spanning the gap. The CDR3 contains 13 residues. Germline CDR1 SGHTA, CDR2 FQGNSA. The CDR3 is CASSLDGSTPQHF. The DNA of the CDR3 is TGTGCCAGCAGCTTAGACGGGTCGACGCCCCAGCATTTT.

As concerns this clonotype: This sequence may be a read error, since a much larger clone differs from it by one base. The rearrangement joins TRBV25-1 to TRBJ2-7; D uncertain. Germline CDR1 and CDR2: MGHDK and SYGVNS. The CDR3 is made up of 11 amino acids. In DNA, the CDR3 is TGTGCCAGAAGTGCCTCCTACGAGCAGTACTTC. Translated: CARSASYEQYF.

This clonotype was counted many times. The chain employs TRBV6-2 or TRBV6-3 and TRBJ2-7; 8 bases map to TRBD2. J was trimmed by 5 bases and V by 3 bases; bases with no gene match: 9. The germline gives CDR1 MNHEY, CDR2 SVGEGT. The CDR3 runs 15 residues. CDR3 sequence: CASSYQGLGIHEQYF. The DNA for the CDR3 is TGTGCCAGCAGTTATCAGGGACTAGGGATTCACGAGCAGTACTTC.

This clonotype was observed at least ten times. The V and J genes are TRBV2 and TRBJ2-3, with D hard to call. Germline CDR1 SNHLY, CDR2 FYNNEI. V was trimmed by 6 bases and J by 3 bases, leaving 1 base between them. This CDR3 has 10 residues. The CDR3 DNA sequence: TGTGCCAGCAGAACAGATACGCAGTATTTT. It encodes CASRTDTQYF.

The chain uses TRBV20-1 and TRBJ2-3; a weak D match, TRBD2 (5 bases). This CDR3 has 17 residues. V shed 1 base and J shed 2 bases, with 19 bases lying between them. Looked up from germline, CDR1 is DFQATT and CDR2 is SNEGSKA (reference sequence). Written as DNA, the CDR3 is TGCAGTGCTAGAGCTCCCCAACTAGTCTTTCCCACAGATACGCAGTATTTT. Residues: CSARAPQLVFPTDTQYF.

This clonotype was seen only a few times. V usage is TRBV6-5 and J usage is TRBJ2-2; TRBD1 agrees at 7 bases. V dropped 6 bases and J dropped 4; count of bases not matched to a gene: 8. The CDR3 length is 15 residues. Looked up from germline, CDR1 is MNHEY and CDR2 is SVGAGI. CDR3 nucleotides: TGTGCCAGCAGCAGTGACAGGGCGGGCACCGGGGAGCTGTTTTTT. It encodes CASSSDRAGTGELFF.